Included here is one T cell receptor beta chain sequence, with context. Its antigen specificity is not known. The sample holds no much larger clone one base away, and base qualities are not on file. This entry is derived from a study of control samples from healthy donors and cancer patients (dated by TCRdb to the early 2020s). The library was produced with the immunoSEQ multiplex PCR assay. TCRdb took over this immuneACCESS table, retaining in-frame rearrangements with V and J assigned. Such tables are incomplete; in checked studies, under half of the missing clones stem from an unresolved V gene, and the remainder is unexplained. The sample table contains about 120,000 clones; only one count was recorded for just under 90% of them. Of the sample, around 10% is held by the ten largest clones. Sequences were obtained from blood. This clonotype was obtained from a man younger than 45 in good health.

CDR3 protein: CASRDAETQGPQHF. The base sequence is TGTGCCAGCAGGGACGCTGAAACACAGGGACCCCAGCATTTT. The sequence joins TRBV6-5 to TRBJ1-5, and the D gene may be TRBD1, 6 bases matching. CDR1 MNHEY and CDR2 SVGAGI were looked up in the germline V gene. The CDR3, cysteine through phenylalanine, is 14 amino acids long. Kept here is only the CDR3 DNA, which spans 42 bases and is read in frame from base 1. At the junction V is shortened by 6 bases and J by 10 bases, with 19 bases in between.